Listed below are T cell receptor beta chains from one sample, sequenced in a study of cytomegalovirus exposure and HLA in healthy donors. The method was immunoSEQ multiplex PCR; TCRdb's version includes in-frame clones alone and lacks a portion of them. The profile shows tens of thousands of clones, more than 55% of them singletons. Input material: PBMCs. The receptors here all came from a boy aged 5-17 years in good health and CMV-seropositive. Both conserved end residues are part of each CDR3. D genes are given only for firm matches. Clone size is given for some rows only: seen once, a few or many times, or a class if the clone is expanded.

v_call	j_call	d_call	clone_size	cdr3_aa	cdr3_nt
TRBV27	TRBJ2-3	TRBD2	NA	CASSSRRLAGNSTDTQYF	TGTGCCAGCAGTTCTCGCCGACTAGCGGGCAATAGCACAGATACGCAGTATTTT
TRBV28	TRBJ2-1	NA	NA	CASKEGGISYNEQFF	TGTGCTTCCAAGGAAGGCGGAATCTCCTACAATGAGCAGTTCTTC
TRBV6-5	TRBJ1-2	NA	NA	CASRPVDRDYGYTF	TGTGCCAGCAGACCGGTGGACAGAGACTATGGCTACACCTTC
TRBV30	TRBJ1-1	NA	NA	CAWSDAVGNTEAFF	TGTGCCTGGAGTGACGCGGTCGGGAACACTGAAGCTTTCTTT
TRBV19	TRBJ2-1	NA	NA	CASSYPPGEQFF	TGTGCCAGTAGTTACCCTCCAGGTGAGCAGTTCTTC
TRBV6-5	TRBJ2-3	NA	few	CASSYSGAGITDTQYF	TGTGCCAGCAGTTACTCGGGAGCGGGCATCACAGATACGCAGTATTTT
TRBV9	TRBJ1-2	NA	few	CASRGGGGRYRYTF	TGTGCCAGCAGGGGGGGAGGAGGGAGGTACCGCTACACCTTC
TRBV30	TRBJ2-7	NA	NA	CAWSSQGPSYEQYF	TGTGCCTGGAGTTCTCAGGGGCCATCCTACGAGCAGTACTTC
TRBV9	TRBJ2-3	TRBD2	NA	CASSVMTSGGLDTQYF	TGTGCCAGCAGCGTAATGACTAGCGGAGGTTTAGATACGCAGTATTTT
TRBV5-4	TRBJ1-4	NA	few	CASSSERGFETNEKLFF	TGTGCCAGCAGCTCGGAGCGGGGGTTCGAAACTAATGAAAAACTGTTTTTT
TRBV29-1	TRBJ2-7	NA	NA	CSVVTGHTSGQYF	TGCAGCGTTGTCACAGGCCACACCTCAGGGCAGTACTTC
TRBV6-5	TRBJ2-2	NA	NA	CASGRISLTTGELFF	TGTGCCAGCGGAAGGATTTCACTAACCACCGGGGAGCTGTTTTTT
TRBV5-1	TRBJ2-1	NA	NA	CASSLSTSRRVRNEQFF	TGCGCCAGCAGCTTGTCCACTAGCAGGAGGGTACGTAATGAGCAGTTCTTC
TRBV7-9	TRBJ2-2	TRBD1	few	CASSPGTGSTGELFF	TGTGCCAGCAGCCCGGGGACAGGATCTACCGGGGAGCTGTTTTTT
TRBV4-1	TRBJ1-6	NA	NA	CASSQVGGALAPLHF	TGCGCCAGCAGCCAAGTGGGGGGGGCGCTCGCACCCCTCCACTTT
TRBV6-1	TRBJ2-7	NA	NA	CASRSGPGSGNEQYF	TGTGCCAGCAGATCCGGTCCGGGGAGCGGAAACGAGCAGTACTTC
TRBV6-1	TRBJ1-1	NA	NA	CASISDRAGTEAFF	TGTGCCAGCATTTCGGACCGGGCGGGGACTGAAGCTTTCTTT
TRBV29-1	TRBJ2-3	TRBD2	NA	CSVSDLAGDTQYF	TGCAGCGTCTCTGACCTAGCGGGAGATACGCAGTATTTT
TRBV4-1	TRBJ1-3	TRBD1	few	CASSQDPAGGGCTIYF	TGCGCCAGCAGCCAAGATCCGGCAGGGGGCGGATGCACCATATATTTT
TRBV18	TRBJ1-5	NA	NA	CASSPTGMNSNQPQHF	TGTGCCAGCTCACCAACGGGAATGAATAGCAATCAGCCCCAGCATTTT
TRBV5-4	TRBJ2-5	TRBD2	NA	CASSPGGWNEETQYF	TGTGCCAGCAGCCCCGGGGGGTGGAACGAAGAGACCCAGTACTTC
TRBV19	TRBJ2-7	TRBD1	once	CASTSGLGQGVGEQYF	TGTGCCAGTACTTCAGGATTGGGACAGGGGGTAGGCGAGCAGTACTTC
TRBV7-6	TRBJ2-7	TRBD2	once	CASSLDGGFGEQYF	TGTGCCAGCAGCTTAGACGGGGGGTTCGGCGAGCAGTACTTC
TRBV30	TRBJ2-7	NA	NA	CAWRRDGFGEQYF	TGTGCCTGGAGGCGGGATGGATTTGGCGAGCAGTACTTC